Here is one T cell receptor (beta chain) with its context. Antigen specificity is unknown. This specimen comes from a study of blood T cells in healthy people across ages. Whole-study findings and limits: Conclusively comparing naive with antigen-experienced cells was impossible with unsorted PBMCs.

The ends lost 6 bases at V and 4 bases at J; junction bases unmatched: 9. Germline V gives CDR1 ENHRY, CDR2 SYGVKD. This CDR3 region has 14 residues. Together with a sample-barcoded 5' primer, a J-beta primer mix was included in a second PCR lasting roughly 7 to 11 cycles. Individual samples furnished no less than 2.5 million CDR3-containing paired-end reads apiece. MiXCR, run by TCRdb on the 5' RACE reads, gives a single entry per CDR3 protein. The top ten clones hold roughly two fifths of a sample with over 700,000 distinct CDR3 sequences, around half of them seen once. Healthy Russian Caucasian donors spanned ages about 6 to 100 years.

The chain combines TRBV10-3 with TRBJ2-7, with 7 positions matching TRBD1. This clonotype was sampled from a man aged 80 or over in good health. Source material: blood. DNA of the CDR3: TGTGCCATCAGGACCACGACAGGGAGATACGAGCAGTACTTC. Protein product: CAIRTTTGRYEQYF.